This T cell receptor beta chain was sequenced in a study of post-analysis software for immune sequencing data. Study-wide results and caveats: Multiple sclerosis was associated with a significant reduction in normalized Chao1 diversity relative to controls. Included in a set of five TRBV segments more frequent in patients than controls were TRBV5-6, TRBV5-1 and TRBV20-1.

This clonotype was seen repeatedly, ten times or more. The antigen is unknown. Unique molecular identifiers were carried by the TCR beta cDNA libraries. TCRdb processed the PCR reads anew with MiXCR; each CDR3 protein has one entry. The sample holds 250,000 to 300,000 distinct CDR3 sequences; 36% are singletons and the top ten take under 5%. V shed 1 base and J shed 9 bases, with 10 bases lying between them. Germline lookup yields CDR1 SGHVS and CDR2 FQNEAQ. The CDR3 consists of 13 residues. The rearrangement uses TRBV7-8 and TRBJ2-1, with D unclear. The specimen was blood. The origin of this receptor is a girl between 5 and 17 years old with multiple sclerosis. CDR3 loop: CASSLGRGGEQFF. CDR3 nucleotide sequence: TGTGCCAGCAGCTTAGGGCGAGGCGGTGAGCAGTTCTTC.